This T cell receptor (beta chain) was documented in a study of blood T cell repertoires in COVID-19. Authors' data handling: Reference gene primer amplification in the assay estimated nucleated cell counts. Here immunoSEQ multiplex PCR was the method, and the copy in TCRdb shows in-frame clones only, minus some. That table furnishes V, J and clone size, whereas the DNA furnished D and trimming. Of roughly 80,000 clones listed, roughly 80% are singletons. This CDR3 spans 14 amino acids. Trimming removed 7 bases from V and 5 bases from J, with 17 bases in between. Germline V gene sequence: CDR1 MDHEN, CDR2 SYDVKM.

The TCR was taken from a man aged 45-65 years with acute or convalescent COVID-19. The source material was peripheral blood. The chain links TRBV28 to TRBJ1-1; TRBD1 might be the D (5 bases). Here the CDR3 DNA reads TGTGCCAGCACCCTGGGAGGGGTTGGGACTGAAGCTTTCTTT. It specifies CASTLGGVGTEAFF. The variable domain in full, with the rest retrieved from reference TRBV28 and TRBJ1-1, is DVKVTQSSRYLVKRTGEKVFLECVQDMDHENMFWYRQDPGLGLRLIYFSYDVKMKEKGDIPEGYSVSREKKERFSLILESASTNQTSMYLCASTLGGVGTEAFFGQGTRLTVV.